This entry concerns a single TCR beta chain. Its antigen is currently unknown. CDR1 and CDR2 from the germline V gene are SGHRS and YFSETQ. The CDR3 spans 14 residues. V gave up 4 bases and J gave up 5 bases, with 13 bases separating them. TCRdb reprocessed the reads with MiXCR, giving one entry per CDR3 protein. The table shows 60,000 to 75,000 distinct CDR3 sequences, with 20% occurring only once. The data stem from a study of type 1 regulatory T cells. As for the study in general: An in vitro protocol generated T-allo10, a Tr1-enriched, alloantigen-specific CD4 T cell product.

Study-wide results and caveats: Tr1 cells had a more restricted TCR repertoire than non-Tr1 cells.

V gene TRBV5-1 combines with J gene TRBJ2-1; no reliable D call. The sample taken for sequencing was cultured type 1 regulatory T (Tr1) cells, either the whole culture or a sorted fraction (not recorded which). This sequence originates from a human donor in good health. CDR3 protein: CASSAPAVNNEQFF. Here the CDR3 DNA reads TGCGCCAGCAGCGCGCCGGCGGTAAACAATGAGCAGTTCTTC.